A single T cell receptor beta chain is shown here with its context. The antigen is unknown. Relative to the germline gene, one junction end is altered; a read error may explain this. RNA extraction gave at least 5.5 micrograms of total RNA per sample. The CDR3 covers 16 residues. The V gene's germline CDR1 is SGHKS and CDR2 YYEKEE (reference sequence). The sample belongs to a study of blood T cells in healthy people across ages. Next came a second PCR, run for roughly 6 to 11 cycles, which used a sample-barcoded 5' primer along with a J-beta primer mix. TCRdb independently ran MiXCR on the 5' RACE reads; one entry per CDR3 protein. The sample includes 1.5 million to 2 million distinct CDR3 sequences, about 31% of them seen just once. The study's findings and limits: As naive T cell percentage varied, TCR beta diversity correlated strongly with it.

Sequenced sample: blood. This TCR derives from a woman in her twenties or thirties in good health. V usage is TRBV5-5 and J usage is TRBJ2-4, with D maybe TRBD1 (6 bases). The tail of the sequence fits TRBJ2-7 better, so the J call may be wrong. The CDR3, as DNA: TGTACCAGCAGCTTGGCCTTGGACAGCCGTTCCTCCGAGCAGTACTTC. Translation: CTSSLALDSRSSEQYF.